Listed here are 11 T cell receptor beta chains from one sample, sequenced in a study of vaccination and CD4 T cells after COVID-19. An Oncomine TCR Beta short-read assay was used to sequence the DNA from cultured CD4+ T cells. TCRdb re-analysed the PCR reads in MiXCR, keeping a single row per CDR3 protein. The table shows roughly 12,000 distinct CDR3 sequences, with under 55% occurring only once. The treatment here: 10-day PBMC culture with coronavirus spike peptide pools or control peptides (ViraFEST assay). These receptors' targets are unknown. Source material: CD4+ T cells from blood, cultured in vitro. The receptors here all came from a human donor who had recovered from COVID-19.

The chain links TRBV7-2 to TRBJ2-7; D gene uncertain. Trimming shortened V by 0 bases and J by 0 bases, and 9 bases separated the two germline ends. The germline gives CDR1 SGHTA, CDR2 FQGNSA. This CDR3 is built from 15 residues. The CDR3: CASSLAFGVSYEQYF. CDR3 DNA: TGTGCCAGCAGCTTAGCGTTTGGCGTCTCCTACGAGCAGTACTTC.

This clonotype appeared a few times. The gene calls are TRBV19 and TRBJ1-2; TRBD1 matches at 9 bases. Germline CDR1 reads LNHDA; CDR2 reads SQIVND (reference sequence). The CDR3 is 13 residues long. J lost 6 bases, V lost 8 bases, and 7 bases had no gene match. The CDR3 sequence is CASRDRVGDGYTF. The CDR3 nucleotides are TGTGCCAGTCGGGACAGGGTTGGGGATGGCTACACCTTC.

This clonotype showed up just a few times. This sequence joins TRBV20-1 and TRBJ2-3; D remains unclear. This CDR3 spans 16 amino acids. CDR1 and CDR2 (germline): DFQATT, SNEGSKA (reference sequence). The ends were cut back, 8 bases at V and 0 bases at J, with 21 bases in the middle. The CDR3 region is CSLLERRGMSTDTQYF. The DNA of the CDR3 is TGCAGTCTGCTAGAAAGGAGAGGAATGAGCACAGATACGCAGTATTTT.

The V and J genes are TRBV20-1 and TRBJ1-6, with D unclear. The CDR3 contains 13 residues. With 5 bases removed from V and 7 bases from J, the gap between germline ends came to 12 bases. Per the germline V gene, CDR1 is DFQATT and CDR2 is SNEGSKA (reference sequence). CDR3: CSAGVTRNSPLHF. As DNA, the CDR3 is TGCAGTGCTGGGGTTACGCGGAATTCACCCCTCCACTTT.

The chain is built from TRBV19 and TRBJ1-4; D uncertain. This CDR3 has 13 residues. Germline assignment: CDR1 LNHDA and CDR2 SQIVND (reference sequence). Trimming shortened V by 6 bases and J by 5 bases, and 10 bases separated the two germline ends. CDR3 loop: CASREQGNEKLFF. The CDR3 bases are TGTGCCAGTAGGGAGCAAGGAAATGAAAAACTGTTTTTT.

The chain joins TRBV7-2 to TRBJ1-5; D unclear. The germline CDR1 and CDR2 sequences are SGHTA and FQGNSA. V was pared by 2 bases and J by 3 bases, with 11 bases between. CDR3 length: 15 residues. The CDR3 sequence: CASSLPEQDNQPQHF. CDR3 DNA sequence: TGTGCCAGCAGCTTACCTGAACAAGACAATCAGCCCCAGCATTTT.

This clonotype was counted a few times. The V gene is TRBV6-2 or TRBV6-3, the J gene TRBJ1-1, with D uncertain. Germline-derived CDR1 and CDR2 are MNHEY and SVGEGT. Trimming cost V 4 bases and J 0 bases, with 12 bases left between them. The CDR3 runs to 15 residues. The CDR3, as DNA: TGTGCCAGCAGTTCCCGGACGGTTTTGAACACTGAAGCTTTCTTT. Protein sequence: CASSSRTVLNTEAFF.

This clonotype appeared once. The gene calls are TRBV28 and TRBJ2-3; weak D call: TRBD1 (6 bases). Germline V gives CDR1 MDHEN, CDR2 SYDVKM. This CDR3 has 14 residues. V was pared by 2 bases and J by 2 bases, with 8 bases between. In nucleotides, the CDR3 is TGTGCCAGCAGTTTAGGGGGACACACAGATACGCAGTATTTT. As protein: CASSLGGHTDTQYF. The full variable domain, rest sourced from reference TRBV28 and TRBJ2-3, is DVKVTQSSRYLVKRTGEKVFLECVQDMDHENMFWYRQDPGLGLRLIYFSYDVKMKEKGDIPEGYSVSREKKERFSLILESASTNQTSMYLCASSLGGHTDTQYFGPGTRLTVL.

The chain carries TRBV5-1 and TRBJ1-1; D might be TRBD1 (5 bases). Trimming removed 2 bases from V and 5 bases from J, with 7 bases in between. CDR3 size: 12 residues. Per the germline V gene, CDR1 is SGHRS and CDR2 is YFSETQ. This chain's CDR3 is CASSFGGTEAFF. As DNA, the CDR3 is TGCGCCAGCAGCTTCGGGGGAACTGAAGCTTTCTTT.

This chain uses TRBV11-2 with TRBJ2-5; TRBD2 agrees at 7 bases. Looked up from germline, CDR1 is SGHAT and CDR2 is FQNNGV. This CDR3 spans 15 amino acids. With V trimmed by 4 bases and J by 5 bases, 10 bases remained unmatched. CDR3 sequence reads: CASSSSGGSRETQYF. The DNA of the CDR3 is TGTGCCAGCAGCTCGTCGGGAGGTTCAAGGGAGACCCAGTACTTC. The full variable domain, completed using reference TRBV11-2 and TRBJ2-5, is EAGVAQSPRYKIIEKRQSVAFWCNPISGHATLYWYQQILGQGPKLLIQFQNNGVVDDSQLPKDRFSAERLKGVDSTLKIQPAKLEDSAVYLCASSSSGGSRETQYFGPGTRLLVL.

The chain combines TRBV7-9 with TRBJ1-2; no firm D call. The V end lost 8 bases, the J end lost 6 bases, and 13 bases lay between the germline ends. Germline V lookup: CDR1 SEHNR, CDR2 FQNEAQ (reference sequence). The CDR3 runs 12 residues. The CDR3 spells CASVLGYDGYTF. For the CDR3, the DNA is TGTGCCAGCGTTTTGGGGTATGATGGCTACACCTTC.